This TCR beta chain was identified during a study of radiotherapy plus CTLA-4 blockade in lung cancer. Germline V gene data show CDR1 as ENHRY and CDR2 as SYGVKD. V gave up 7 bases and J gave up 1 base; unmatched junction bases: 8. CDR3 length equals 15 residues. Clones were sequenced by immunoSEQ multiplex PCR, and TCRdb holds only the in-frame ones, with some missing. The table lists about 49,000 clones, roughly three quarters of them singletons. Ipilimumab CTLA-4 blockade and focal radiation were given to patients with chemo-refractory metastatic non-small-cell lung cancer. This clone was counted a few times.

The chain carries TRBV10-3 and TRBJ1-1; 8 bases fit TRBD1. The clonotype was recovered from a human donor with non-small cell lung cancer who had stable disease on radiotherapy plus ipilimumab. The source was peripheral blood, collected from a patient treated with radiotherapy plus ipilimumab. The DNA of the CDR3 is TGTGCCATCAACAGGGGGGGCGGAAGGAACACTGAAGCTTTCTTT. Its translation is CAINRGGGRNTEAFF.